A selection of T cell receptor beta chains follows, all from one sample in a study of blood T cell repertoires in COVID-19. The protocol was immunoSEQ multiplex PCR, while the TCRdb copy is restricted to in-frame clones and leaves out a portion. The sample has roughly 260,000 clones; 87% are singletons. Sample: peripheral blood. These receptor sequences come from a woman in her forties or fifties who had recovered from COVID-19. Both conserved end residues are part of each CDR3. D genes are given only for firm matches. Where a row states a size, it is once, few, many or the class of an expanded clone; other rows omit it.

V,size,J,D,DNA,CDR3
TRBV19,-,TRBJ2-1,TRBD2,TGTGCCAGTAGTAACCTAGCGGGGGGGCCGGGGAATGAGCAGTTCTTC,CASSNLAGGPGNEQFF
TRBV6-5,-,TRBJ2-7,-,TGTGCCAGCAGCCGGACATCCGTCGAGCAGTACTTC,CASSRTSVEQYF
TRBV19,-,TRBJ1-1,-,TGTGCCAGTACGGACTCGGGGAGGGAAGCTTTCTTT,CASTDSGREAFF
TRBV30,-,TRBJ2-1,-,TGTGCCTGGAGTTGGGGCGGTACGCAGTTCTTC,CAWSWGGTQFF
TRBV4-1,-,TRBJ2-7,TRBD1,TGCGCCAGCAGCCCCTTACAGGGGACCCTCTCCTACGAGCAGTACTTC,CASSPLQGTLSYEQYF
TRBV10-3,once,TRBJ1-1,-,TGTGCCACCTTCCAGGGAGAAGCTTTCTTT,CATFQGEAFF
TRBV30,once,TRBJ1-2,-,TGTGCCTGGAGTAAAGGGGGGGGATCTAACTATGGCTACACCTTC,CAWSKGGGSNYGYTF
TRBV7-2,-,TRBJ1-4,-,TGTGCCAGCAGCTCCAAATTGGGGCATGAAAAACTGTTTTTT,CASSSKLGHEKLFF
TRBV28,-,TRBJ2-3,TRBD2,TGTGCCAGCAGTTTATGGTCTAGCGGGTCTGACACAGATACGCAGTATTTT,CASSLWSSGSDTDTQYF
TRBV27,-,TRBJ2-7,-,TGTGCCAGCAGTTTACGGGGTTCATCCTCCTACGAGCAGTACTTC,CASSLRGSSSYEQYF
TRBV2,few,TRBJ1-3,TRBD1,TGTGCCAGCAGTAAAGGACAGGGAGGAAACACCATATATTTT,CASSKGQGGNTIYF
TRBV11-2,-,TRBJ2-1,-,TGTGCCAGCAGCTTATCCGGGGCAGGGGATGAGCAGTTCTTC,CASSLSGAGDEQFF